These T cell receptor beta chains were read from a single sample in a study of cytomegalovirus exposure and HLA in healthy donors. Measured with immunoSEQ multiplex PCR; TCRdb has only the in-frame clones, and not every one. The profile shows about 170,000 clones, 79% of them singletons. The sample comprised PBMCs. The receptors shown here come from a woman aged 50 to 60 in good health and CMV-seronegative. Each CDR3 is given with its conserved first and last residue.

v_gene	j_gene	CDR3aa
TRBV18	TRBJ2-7	CASTRDRRDEQYF
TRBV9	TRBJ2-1	CASSVARSISDEQFF
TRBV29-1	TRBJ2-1	CSARTSSNEQFF
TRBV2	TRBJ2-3	CASRGRTYTDTQYF
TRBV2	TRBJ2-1	CASRTRTSGYNEQFF
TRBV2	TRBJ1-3	CASSPGQGWQRNTIYF
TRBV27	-	CASSLGLFYEQYF
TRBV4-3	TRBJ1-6	CASSQPSRGDSINSPLHF
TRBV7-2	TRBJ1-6	CASSLGGTGFNSPLHF
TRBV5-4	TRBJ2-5	CASSRPVGNQEETQYF
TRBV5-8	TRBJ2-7	CASSLAEPSYEQYF
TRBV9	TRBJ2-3	CASSVSGNTDTQYF
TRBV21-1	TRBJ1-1	CASSERTGGYTEAFF
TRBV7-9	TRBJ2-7	CASSLSIGPGQGTSEQYF
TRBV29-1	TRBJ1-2	CSAEGEGPQYGYTF
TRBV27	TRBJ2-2	CQKTGINTGELFF
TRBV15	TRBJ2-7	CATSSLWGGHYEQYF
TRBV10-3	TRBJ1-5	CASGGGQPQHF
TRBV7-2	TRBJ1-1	CASSLKRIAFF
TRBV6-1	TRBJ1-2	CASRDSYGYTF
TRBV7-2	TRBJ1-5	CDSSLAGQGSNQPQHF